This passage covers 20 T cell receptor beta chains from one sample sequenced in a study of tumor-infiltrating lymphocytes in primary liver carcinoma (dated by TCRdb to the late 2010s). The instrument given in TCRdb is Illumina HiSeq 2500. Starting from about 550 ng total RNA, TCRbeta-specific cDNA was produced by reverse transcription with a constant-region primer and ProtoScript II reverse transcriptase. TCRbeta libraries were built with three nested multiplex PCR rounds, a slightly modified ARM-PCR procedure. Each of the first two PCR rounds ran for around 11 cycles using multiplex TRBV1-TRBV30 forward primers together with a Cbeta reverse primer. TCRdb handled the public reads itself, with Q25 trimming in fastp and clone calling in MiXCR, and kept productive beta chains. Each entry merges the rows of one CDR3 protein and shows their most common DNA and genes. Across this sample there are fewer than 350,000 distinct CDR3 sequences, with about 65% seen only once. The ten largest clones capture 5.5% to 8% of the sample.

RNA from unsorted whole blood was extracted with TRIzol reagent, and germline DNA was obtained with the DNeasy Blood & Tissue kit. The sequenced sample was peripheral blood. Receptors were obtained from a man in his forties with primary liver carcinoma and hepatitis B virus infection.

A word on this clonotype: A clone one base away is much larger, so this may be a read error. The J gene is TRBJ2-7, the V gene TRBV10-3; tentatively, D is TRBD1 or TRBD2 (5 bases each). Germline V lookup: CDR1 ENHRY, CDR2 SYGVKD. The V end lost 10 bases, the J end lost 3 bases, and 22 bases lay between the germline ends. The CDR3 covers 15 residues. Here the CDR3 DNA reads TGTGCCAGCAGCACTGGGGCTAGAGGGAGCTACGAGCAGTACTTC. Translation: CASSTGARGSYEQYF.

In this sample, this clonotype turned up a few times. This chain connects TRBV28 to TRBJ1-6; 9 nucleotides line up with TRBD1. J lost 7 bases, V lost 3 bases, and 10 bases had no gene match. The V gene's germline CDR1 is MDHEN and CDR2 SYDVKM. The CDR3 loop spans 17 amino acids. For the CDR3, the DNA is TGTGCCAGCAGTTTTATCCGGACAGGGGATGGGAATTCACCCCTCCACTTT. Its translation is CASSFIRTGDGNSPLHF.

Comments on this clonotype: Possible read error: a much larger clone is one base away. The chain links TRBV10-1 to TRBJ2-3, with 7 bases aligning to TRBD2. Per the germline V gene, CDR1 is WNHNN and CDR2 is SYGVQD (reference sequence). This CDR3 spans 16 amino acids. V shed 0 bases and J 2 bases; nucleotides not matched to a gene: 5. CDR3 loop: CASSESISGTTDTQYF. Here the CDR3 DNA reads TGCGCCAGCAGTGAGTCGATCAGCGGGACCACAGATACGCAGTATTTT.

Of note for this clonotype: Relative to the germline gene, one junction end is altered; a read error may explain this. The CDR3 DNA reads TGCGCCAGCAGCCAAGGGTCGGGGGGGACCGCCCATGAGCACTTCTTC. It translates to CASSQGSGGTAHEHFF. The chain is built from TRBV4-3 and TRBJ2-1, with TRBD2 matching over 8 bases. The CDR3 consists of 16 residues. Germline CDR1 and CDR2: LGHNA and YSLEER.

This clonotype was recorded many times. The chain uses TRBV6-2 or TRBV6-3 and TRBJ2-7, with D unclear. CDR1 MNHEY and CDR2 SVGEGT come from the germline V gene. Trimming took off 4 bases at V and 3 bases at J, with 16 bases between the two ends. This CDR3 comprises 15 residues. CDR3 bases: TGTGCCAGCAGTTCGCGCGAGCATGTGATCTACGAGCAGTACTTC. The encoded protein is CASSSREHVIYEQYF.

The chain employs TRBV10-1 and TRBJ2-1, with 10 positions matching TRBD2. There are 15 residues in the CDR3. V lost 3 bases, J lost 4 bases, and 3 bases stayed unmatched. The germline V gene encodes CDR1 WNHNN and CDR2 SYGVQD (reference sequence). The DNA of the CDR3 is TGCGCCAGCAGTGAATCGACTAGCGGGTACAATGAGCAGTTCTTC. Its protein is CASSESTSGYNEQFF.

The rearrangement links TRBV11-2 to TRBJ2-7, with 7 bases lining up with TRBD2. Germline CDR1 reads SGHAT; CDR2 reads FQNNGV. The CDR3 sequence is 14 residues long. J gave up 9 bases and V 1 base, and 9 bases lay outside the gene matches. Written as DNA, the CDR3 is TGTGCCAGCAGCTTAGTGGGACTACTACGAGGGCAGTACTTC. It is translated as CASSLVGLLRGQYF.

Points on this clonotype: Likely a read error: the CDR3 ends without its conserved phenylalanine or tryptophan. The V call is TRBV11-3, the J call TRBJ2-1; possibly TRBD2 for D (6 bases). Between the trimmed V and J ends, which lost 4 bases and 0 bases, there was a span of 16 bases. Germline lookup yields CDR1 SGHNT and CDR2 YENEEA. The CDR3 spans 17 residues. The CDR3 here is CASSSYQTGSSYNEQFL. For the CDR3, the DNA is TGTGCCAGCAGCTCCTACCAGACCGGGAGCTCCTACAATGAGCAGTTCCTC.

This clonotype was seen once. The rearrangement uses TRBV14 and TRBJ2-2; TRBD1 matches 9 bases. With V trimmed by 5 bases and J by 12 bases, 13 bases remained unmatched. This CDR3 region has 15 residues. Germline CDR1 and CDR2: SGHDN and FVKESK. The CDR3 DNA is TGTGCCAGCAGCTATTCCCCCGGGACAGGGCGGAAGCTGTTTTTT. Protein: CASSYSPGTGRKLFF.

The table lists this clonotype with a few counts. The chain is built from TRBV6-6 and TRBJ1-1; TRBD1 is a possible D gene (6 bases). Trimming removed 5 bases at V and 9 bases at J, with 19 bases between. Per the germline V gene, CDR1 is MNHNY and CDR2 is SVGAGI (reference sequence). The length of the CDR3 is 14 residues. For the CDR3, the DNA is TGTGCCAGCAGTCCAGACGGGGGGGCTTTGAAAGCTTTCTTT. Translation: CASSPDGGALKAFF.

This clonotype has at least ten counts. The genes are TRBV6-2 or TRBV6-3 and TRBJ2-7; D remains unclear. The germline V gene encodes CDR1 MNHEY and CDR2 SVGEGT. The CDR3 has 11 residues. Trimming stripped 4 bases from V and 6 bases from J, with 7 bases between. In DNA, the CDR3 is TGTGCCAGCAGTTGGAACTTCGAGCAGTACTTC. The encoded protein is CASSWNFEQYF.

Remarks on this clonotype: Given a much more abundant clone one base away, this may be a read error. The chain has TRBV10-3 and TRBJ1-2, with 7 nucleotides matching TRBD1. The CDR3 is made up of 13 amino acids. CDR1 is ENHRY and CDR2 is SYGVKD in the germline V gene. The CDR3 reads CAIGEQGGGGYTF. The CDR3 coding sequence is TGTGCCATCGGTGAGCAAGGGGGCGGCGGCTACACCTTC.

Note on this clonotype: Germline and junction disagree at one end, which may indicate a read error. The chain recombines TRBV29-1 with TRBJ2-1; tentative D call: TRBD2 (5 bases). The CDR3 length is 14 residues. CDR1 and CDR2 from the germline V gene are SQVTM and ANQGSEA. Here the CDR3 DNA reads TGCAGCGCCAGGACTGTCGGCGCTTACAATGAGCAGTTATTC. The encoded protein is CSARTVGAYNEQLF.

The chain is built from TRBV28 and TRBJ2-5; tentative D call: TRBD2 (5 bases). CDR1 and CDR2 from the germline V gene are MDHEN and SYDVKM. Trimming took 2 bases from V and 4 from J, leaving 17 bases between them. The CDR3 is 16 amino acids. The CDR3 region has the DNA TGTGCCAGCAGTTTAGACGGAGCGGCTCTCGGAGAGACCCAGTACTTC. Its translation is CASSLDGAALGETQYF.

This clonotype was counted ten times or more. The CDR3 nucleotides read TGTGCCAGCAGTTACTGGGGCAGGACGAACACTGAAGCTTTCTTT. Amino acids: CASSYWGRTNTEAFF. J is TRBJ1-1 and V is TRBV6-5; TRBD1 might be the D (5 bases). Trimming removed 1 base from V and 1 base from J, with 10 bases in between. Germline CDR1 MNHEY, CDR2 SVGAGI. The CDR3 contains 15 residues.

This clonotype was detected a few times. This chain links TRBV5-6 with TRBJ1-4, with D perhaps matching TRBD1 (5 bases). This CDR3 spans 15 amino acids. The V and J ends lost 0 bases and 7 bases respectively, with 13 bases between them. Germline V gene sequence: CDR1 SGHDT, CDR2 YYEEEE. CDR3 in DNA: TGTGCCAGCAGCTTGGATGGAGGGGCGGGTGAAAAACTGTTTTTT. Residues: CASSLDGGAGEKLFF.

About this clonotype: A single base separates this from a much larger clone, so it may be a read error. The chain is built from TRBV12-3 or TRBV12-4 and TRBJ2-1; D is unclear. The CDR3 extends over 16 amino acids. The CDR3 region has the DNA TGTGCCAGCAGTTTAGCGGAAGTGCTACTTGGCAATGGGCAGTTCTTC. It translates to CASSLAEVLLGNGQFF.

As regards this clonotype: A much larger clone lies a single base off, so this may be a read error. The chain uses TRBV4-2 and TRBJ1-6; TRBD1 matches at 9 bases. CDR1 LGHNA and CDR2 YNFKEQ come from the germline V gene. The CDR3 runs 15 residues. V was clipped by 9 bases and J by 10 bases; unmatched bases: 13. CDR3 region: CARSSQTGGVSPLHF. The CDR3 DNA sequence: TGTGCCAGGAGCTCGCAGACAGGGGGAGTCTCACCCCTCCACTTT.

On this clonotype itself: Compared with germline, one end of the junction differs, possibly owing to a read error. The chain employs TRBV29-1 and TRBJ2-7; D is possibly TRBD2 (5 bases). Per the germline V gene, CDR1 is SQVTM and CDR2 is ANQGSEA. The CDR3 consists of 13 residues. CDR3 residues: CSVRRSSFYEQYF. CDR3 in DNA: TGTAGCGTTAGAAGGTCGTCCTTCTACGAGCAGTACTTC.

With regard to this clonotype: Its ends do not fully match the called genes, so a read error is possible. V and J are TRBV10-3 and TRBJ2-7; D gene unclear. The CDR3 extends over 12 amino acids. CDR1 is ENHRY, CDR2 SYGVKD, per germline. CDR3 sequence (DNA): TGTGCCATCGGTGATCAGGACTACGAGCAGTACTTC. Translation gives CAIGDQDYEQYF.